These 7 T cell receptor beta chains originate from one sample sequenced in a study of T-cell memory formation after mild COVID-19. TCRdb reprocessed the 5' RACE reads with MiXCR, giving one entry per CDR3 protein. The sample lists about 250,000 distinct CDR3 sequences, about a sixth occurring once. Specimen: PBMCs or a T cell subset sorted from them (not recorded which). The receptor source for this set is a man aged 18 to 35 who had mild COVID-19 (a few samples of this study predate the infection). Cell type and time point are not known.

This clonotype was found a few times. The rearrangement links TRBV20-1 to TRBJ1-4; 7 bases are shared with TRBD1. Per the germline V gene, CDR1 is DFQATT and CDR2 is SNEGSKA (reference sequence). The CDR3 loop spans 12 amino acids. The trim removed 7 bases at V and 6 bases at J, leaving 5 bases unmatched. The CDR3 reads CSGAQGYEKLFF. The CDR3 coding sequence is TGCAGTGGCGCACAGGGGTATGAAAAACTGTTTTTT.

This clonotype was seen many times. V and J are TRBV7-2 and TRBJ2-5, with 13 bases aligning to TRBD2. The V and J ends lost 4 bases and 7 bases, in that order; junction bases with no gene match: 6. Germline lookup yields CDR1 SGHTA and CDR2 FQGNSA. This CDR3 is built from 15 residues. CDR3 residues: CASSWTSGGPGTQYF. In DNA form, the CDR3 reads TGTGCCAGCAGCTGGACTAGCGGGGGCCCAGGGACCCAGTACTTC.

The rearrangement uses TRBV19 and TRBJ2-5, with D possibly TRBD1 on 5 matching bases. The CDR3 totals 15 residues. Trimming pared 1 base from V and 4 bases from J, leaving 13 bases between. Germline-derived CDR1 and CDR2 are LNHDA and SQIVND (reference sequence). The CDR3 coding sequence is TGTGCCAGTAGTATAGGATCGCAGGGCGGAGAGACCCAGTACTTC. Translation: CASSIGSQGGETQYF.

The gene calls are TRBV6-6 and TRBJ1-4; 9 positions agree with TRBD1. The trim removed 1 base at V and 6 bases at J, leaving 0 bases unmatched. This CDR3 contains 14 residues. The germline CDR1 and CDR2 sequences are MNHNY and SVGAGI (reference sequence). CDR3 nucleotide sequence: TGTGCCAGCAGTTACTGGGACAGGGATGAAAAACTGTTTTTT. Its translation: CASSYWDRDEKLFF.

J is TRBJ2-2 and V is TRBV24-1; D gene ambiguous. Trimming removed 7 bases from V and 5 bases from J, with 7 bases in between. Germline V gene lookup returns CDR1 KGHDR and CDR2 SFDVKD. This CDR3 contains 12 residues. The CDR3 spells CATRGETGELFF. The CDR3 DNA is TGTGCCACCAGGGGTGAAACCGGGGAGCTGTTTTTT.

The chain uses TRBV30 and TRBJ2-3; a weak D match, TRBD2 (7 bases). Looked up from germline, CDR1 is GTSNPN and CDR2 is SVGIG (reference sequence). The germline V and J ends were trimmed by 0 bases and 6 bases, with 16 bases remaining between them. This CDR3 contains 15 residues. CDR3 sequence reads: CAWSVGGGRTDTQYF. The CDR3 DNA follows: TGTGCCTGGAGTGTAGGGGGGGGTCGTACGGATACGCAGTATTTT.

This clonotype has only a few counts. V usage is TRBV6-5 and J usage is TRBJ2-7; 10 bases map to TRBD1. V lost 4 bases and J lost 5; bases outside the gene matches: 11. Germline lookup yields CDR1 MNHEY and CDR2 SVGAGI. The CDR3 has 16 amino acids. CDR3 amino acids: CASSSDPGQGWHEQYV. CDR3 nucleotide sequence: TGTGCCAGCAGTTCAGACCCGGGACAGGGGTGGCACGAGCAGTACGTC.